This T cell receptor (beta chain) was captured in a study of radiotherapy plus CTLA-4 blockade in lung cancer. The data were produced by immunoSEQ multiplex PCR, yet TCRdb's version contains in-frame clones alone and is incomplete. The sample shows 70,000 to 85,000 clones, 70% to 85% of them seen only once. Chemo-refractory metastatic non-small-cell lung cancer patients were treated with focal radiation plus CTLA-4 blockade with ipilimumab. Trimming stripped 1 base from V and 0 bases from J, with 16 bases between. The CDR3 totals 17 residues. Germline lookup yields CDR1 SGHRS and CDR2 YFSETQ. J is TRBJ1-1 and V is TRBV5-1; tentatively, D is TRBD1 (5 bases). This TCR came from a human donor with non-small cell lung cancer whose response to radiotherapy plus ipilimumab could not be evaluated. This specimen was peripheral blood, taken from a patient treated with radiotherapy plus ipilimumab. This CDR3 is CASSLFAGGNMNTEAFF. The CDR3 DNA sequence: TGCGCCAGCAGCTTGTTTGCGGGGGGGAACATGAACACTGAAGCTTTCTTT.